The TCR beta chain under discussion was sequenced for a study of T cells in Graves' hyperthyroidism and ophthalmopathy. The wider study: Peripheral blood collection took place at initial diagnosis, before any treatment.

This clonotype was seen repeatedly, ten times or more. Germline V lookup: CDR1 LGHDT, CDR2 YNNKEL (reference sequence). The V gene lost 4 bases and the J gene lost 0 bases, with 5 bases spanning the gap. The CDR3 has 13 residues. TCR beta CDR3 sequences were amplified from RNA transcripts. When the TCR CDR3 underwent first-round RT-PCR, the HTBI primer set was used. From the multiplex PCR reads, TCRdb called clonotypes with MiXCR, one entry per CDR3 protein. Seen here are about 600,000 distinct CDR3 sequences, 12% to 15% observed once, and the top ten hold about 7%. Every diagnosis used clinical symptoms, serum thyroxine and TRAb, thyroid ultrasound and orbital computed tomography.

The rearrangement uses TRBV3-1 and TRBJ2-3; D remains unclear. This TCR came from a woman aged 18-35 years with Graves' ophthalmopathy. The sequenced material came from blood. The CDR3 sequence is CASSRISTDTQYF. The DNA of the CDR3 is TGTGCCAGCAGCCGCATAAGCACAGATACGCAGTATTTT.